These 14 T cell receptor beta chains came from one sample sequenced in a study of blood T cell repertoires in COVID-19. Sequencing used immunoSEQ multiplex PCR; TCRdb keeps in-frame clones, though not all of them. The sample lists approximately 300,000 clones, over 90% occurring once. Material: PBMCs or T cells enriched from blood (not recorded which). The receptors here all came from a woman in her twenties or thirties who had been exposed to COVID-19.

The chain combines TRBV7-3 with TRBJ1-2, with D tentatively TRBD1 (6 bases). The V and J ends lost 5 bases and 8 bases respectively, with 18 bases between them. The germline CDR1 and CDR2 sequences are SGHTA and FQGTGA. The CDR3 has 14 amino acids. The chain's CDR3 is CASSPSTGLYGYTF. For the CDR3, the DNA is TGTGCCAGCAGCCCGAGCACAGGGCTCTACGGCTACACCTTC. The full variable domain, with the rest looked up from reference TRBV7-3 and TRBJ1-2, is GAGVSQTPSNKVTEKGKYVELRCDPISGHTALYWYRQSLGQGPEFLIYFQGTGAADDSGLPNDRFFAVRPEGSVSTLKIQRTERGDSAVYLCASSPSTGLYGYTFGSGTRLTVV.

This chain's CDR3 is CASSLAPGTSVGVDTQYF. For the CDR3, the DNA is TGTGCCAGCAGCTTAGCCCCCGGGACTAGCGTTGGGGTAGATACGCAGTATTTT. The J gene is TRBJ2-3, the V gene TRBV11-2, with 10 bases identical to TRBD2. This CDR3 region has 18 residues. V gave up 1 base and J gave up 5 bases; unmatched junction bases: 12. CDR1 and CDR2 (germline): SGHAT, FQNNGV. Drawing the rest from reference TRBV11-2 and TRBJ2-3, the complete variable domain is EAGVAQSPRYKIIEKRQSVAFWCNPISGHATLYWYQQILGQGPKLLIQFQNNGVVDDSQLPKDRFSAERLKGVDSTLKIQPAKLEDSAVYLCASSLAPGTSVGVDTQYFGPGTRLTVL.

The V call is TRBV19, the J call TRBJ2-1; TRBD2 is a possible D gene (6 bases). Trimming pared 3 bases from V and 10 bases from J, leaving 28 bases between. The CDR3 spans 18 residues. Germline CDR1 reads LNHDA; CDR2 reads SQIVND (reference sequence). The DNA for the CDR3 is TGTGCCAGTAGTATTAGGGCGTCCGCGGGGCTGGAGGTGCGGGAGCAGTTCTTC. Encoded protein: CASSIRASAGLEVREQFF. The full variable domain, rest sourced from reference TRBV19 and TRBJ2-1, is DGGITQSPKYLFRKEGQNVTLSCEQNLNHDAMYWYRQDPGQGLRLIYYSQIVNDFQKGDIAEGYSVSREKKESFPLTVTSAQKNPTAFYLCASSIRASAGLEVREQFFGPGTRLTVL.

This chain connects TRBV27 to TRBJ1-4; D possibly corresponds to TRBD1 (5 bases). The CDR3 spans 16 residues. The germline CDR1 and CDR2 sequences are MNHEY and SMNVEV (reference sequence). Trimming removed 5 bases at V and 7 bases at J, with 20 bases between. The CDR3 DNA follows: TGTGCCAGCAGTCGGACCGATTGGGGGGTGATTGAAAAACTGTTTTTT. Translating it yields CASSRTDWGVIEKLFF.

This clone occurred a few times. The genes are TRBV12-5 and TRBJ2-7; TRBD2 agrees at 10 bases. The V segment lost 6 bases and the J segment 3 bases; nucleotides outside the gene matches: 14. Germline loops: CDR1 LGHNT, CDR2 FRNRAP. CDR3 length: 17 residues. DNA for the CDR3: TGTGCTAGTGGGCCAGACCCTCACACTAGCGGGAACTACGAGCAGTACTTC. Residues: CASGPDPHTSGNYEQYF.

DNA for the CDR3: TGCGCCAGCAGCCCCGGGACAGGGAGAGTAATGGACTATGGCTACACCTTC. It yields the protein CASSPGTGRVMDYGYTF. The chain is built from TRBV5-1 and TRBJ1-2, with 9 bases identical to TRBD1. The length of the CDR3 is 17 residues. The J segment lost 3 bases and the V segment lost 4 bases, leaving 13 bases of the junction unmatched. The germline V gene has CDR1 SGHRS and CDR2 YFSETQ.

The chain carries TRBV5-1 and TRBJ1-2; possibly TRBD1 for D (6 bases). The V end was cut by 6 bases, the J end by 0 bases, with 15 bases between. From germline, CDR1 is SGHRS and CDR2 YFSETQ. The CDR3 totals 15 residues. CDR3 loop: CASKESGTPNYGYTF. The CDR3 DNA reads as TGCGCCAGCAAAGAATCAGGGACACCTAACTATGGCTACACCTTC. Full variable domain (remainder filled in from reference TRBV5-1 and TRBJ1-2): KAGVTQTPRYLIKTRGQQVTLSCSPISGHRSVSWYQQTPGQGLQFLFEYFSETQRNKGNFPGRFSGRQFSNSRSEMNVSTLELGDSALYLCASKESGTPNYGYTFGSGTRLTVV.

The gene calls are TRBV11-3 and TRBJ2-1; 11 nucleotides line up with TRBD1. The CDR3 sequence is 15 residues long. V lost 5 bases to trimming and J lost 2 bases; unmatched junction nucleotides: 2. CDR1 and CDR2 (germline): SGHNT, YENEEA. Written as DNA, the CDR3 is TGTGCCAGCAGCAAGGGACAGGGGGCCTACAATGAGCAGTTCTTC. Its protein product is CASSKGQGAYNEQFF.

This rearrangement joins TRBV28 to TRBJ2-1; D remains ambiguous. The CDR3 runs to 15 residues. Trimming took off 5 bases at V and 0 bases at J, with 11 bases between the two ends. The germline CDR1 and CDR2 sequences are MDHEN and SYDVKM. This CDR3 reads CASSHDKSSYNEQFF. For the CDR3, the DNA is TGTGCCAGCAGTCATGATAAGAGCTCCTACAATGAGCAGTTCTTC.

This CDR3 reads CAWGQGGPPLHF. The CDR3 coding sequence is TGTGCCTGGGGACAGGGAGGTCCACCCCTCCACTTT. The chain employs TRBV30 and TRBJ1-6, with 8 bases aligning to TRBD1. Germline values: CDR1 GTSNPN, CDR2 SVGIG (reference sequence). The CDR3 is 12 residues long. With 5 bases clipped from V and 11 bases from J, the junction kept 5 bases outside the gene matches.

The chain couples TRBV2 to TRBJ2-7, with D possibly matching TRBD1 (6 bases). CDR3 length: 16 residues. The V end was cut by 6 bases, the J end by 2 bases, with 20 bases between. Germline assignment: CDR1 SNHLY and CDR2 FYNNEI. The CDR3 DNA reads as TGTGCCAGCAGCTTCCCCCCGAGGGGGAAACCCTACGAGCAGTACTTC. Amino acid sequence: CASSFPPRGKPYEQYF.

The V gene is TRBV24-1, the J gene TRBJ2-1; TRBD1 is a possible D gene (6 bases). CDR3 size: 16 residues. The germline V gene has CDR1 KGHDR and CDR2 SFDVKD. The V end lost 4 bases, the J end lost 2 bases, and 14 bases lay between the germline ends. CDR3 DNA sequence: TGTGCCACCAGTGAAACTACAGGGTTGGCCTACAATGAGCAGTTCTTC. Translating gives CATSETTGLAYNEQFF.

This clone was seen a single time. This chain connects TRBV3-1 (or the pseudogene TRBV3-2) to TRBJ1-2; D possibly corresponds to TRBD1 (5 bases). The V end was cut by 3 bases, the J end by 2 bases, with 10 bases between. CDR1 and CDR2 from the germline V gene are LGHDT and YNNKEL (reference sequence). The CDR3 is 14 amino acids. For the CDR3, the DNA is TGTGCCAGCAGCCATCCGACAGCGAACTATGGCTACACCTTC. Protein product: CASSHPTANYGYTF.

The rearrangement joins TRBV4-1 to TRBJ2-7, with D maybe TRBD2 (7 bases). Germline V lookup: CDR1 MGHRA, CDR2 YSYEKL. This CDR3 contains 15 residues. V was clipped by 0 bases and J by 6 bases, with 15 bases between them. Here the CDR3 reads CASSQEEGGNAEQYF. In DNA form, the CDR3 reads TGCGCCAGCAGCCAAGAAGAGGGGGGGAACGCCGAGCAGTACTTC.